A single sample is the source of the 3 T cell receptor beta chains below, sequenced in a study of T cells in tumors after PD-1 blockade. Data came from immunoSEQ multiplex PCR; TCRdb stores just in-frame clones and leaves some out. The repertoire holds tens of thousands of clones, with about 84% as singletons. The material was PBMCs, obtained before anti-PD-1 treatment. The receptors stem from a human donor with basal cell carcinoma.

The rearrangement joins TRBV10-3 to TRBJ2-1, with TRBD2 as a possible D gene (5 bases). The CDR3 totals 13 residues. The V and J ends lost 1 base and 9 bases respectively, with 10 bases between them. Germline lookup yields CDR1 ENHRY and CDR2 SYGVKD. The DNA of the CDR3 is TGTGCCATCAGTGAGTTCTGGGAGAGTGAGCAGTTCTTC. Its protein product is CAISEFWESEQFF.

The gene calls are TRBV5-1 and TRBJ2-7; the match to TRBD2 covers 12 bases. With V trimmed by 6 bases and J by 2 bases, 6 bases remained unmatched. CDR1 SGHRS and CDR2 YFSETQ come from the germline V gene. CDR3 length equals 15 residues. The CDR3 DNA reads as TGCGCCAGCAATTTACTAGCGGGGGGTGCCTACGAGCAGTACTTC. It translates to CASNLLAGGAYEQYF.

V usage is TRBV2 and J usage is TRBJ2-3; perhaps D is TRBD1 or TRBD2 (6 bases each). The V and J ends lost 7 bases and 5 bases respectively, with 16 bases between them. The CDR3 totals 14 residues. Germline assignment: CDR1 SNHLY and CDR2 FYNNEI. The CDR3 loop reads CASTQEGGKDTQYF. The CDR3 DNA follows: TGTGCCAGCACCCAAGAGGGGGGTAAAGATACGCAGTATTTT.